The source of this TCR beta chain is a study of Ad26.COV2.S vaccination and SARS-CoV-2 variants. Study background: The donor participated in the COV1001 trial, in its Ad26.COV2.S arm.

General study points: Estimates derived from TCR breadth and depth analyses may have underestimated total T cell responses.

Sequencing was performed with immunoSEQ multiplex PCR; in TCRdb, only in-frame clones are kept and a portion is missing. The sample includes 350,000 to 500,000 clones, 90% seen only once; the top ten take 9% to 15%. Germline CDR1 KGHSH, CDR2 LQKENI. The CDR3 loop spans 13 amino acids. The junction had 5 bases not matched to a gene; V was cut back by 3 bases and J by 8 bases. Regarding treatment: about 20 received Ad26.COV2.S at low or high dose, single or two shots; about 5 received placebo; per-sample allocation not given. The study sampled participants on day 63 after the first vaccine or placebo injection. The administered vaccine (an Ad26 vector) expressed Wuhan-strain SARS-CoV-2 spike. This clone was observed a handful of times. Its antigen is unknown.

This receptor was identified in a person aged 18-60 years who received the Ad26.COV2.S COVID-19 vaccine or a placebo. J is TRBJ1-2 and V is TRBV18, with 8 bases identical to TRBD1. The specimen was peripheral blood, collected in a trial of Ad26.COV2.S vaccine versus placebo. Written as DNA, the CDR3 is TGTGCCAGCTCACCTTCACAGGGGGACGGCTACACCTTC. Translation: CASSPSQGDGYTF. Variable domain in full (rest from reference TRBV18 and TRBJ1-2): NAGVMQNPRHLVRRRGQEARLRCSPMKGHSHVYWYRQLPEEGLKFMVYLQKENIIDESGMPKERFSAEFPKEGPSILRIQQVVRGDSAAYFCASSPSQGDGYTFGSGTRLTVV.